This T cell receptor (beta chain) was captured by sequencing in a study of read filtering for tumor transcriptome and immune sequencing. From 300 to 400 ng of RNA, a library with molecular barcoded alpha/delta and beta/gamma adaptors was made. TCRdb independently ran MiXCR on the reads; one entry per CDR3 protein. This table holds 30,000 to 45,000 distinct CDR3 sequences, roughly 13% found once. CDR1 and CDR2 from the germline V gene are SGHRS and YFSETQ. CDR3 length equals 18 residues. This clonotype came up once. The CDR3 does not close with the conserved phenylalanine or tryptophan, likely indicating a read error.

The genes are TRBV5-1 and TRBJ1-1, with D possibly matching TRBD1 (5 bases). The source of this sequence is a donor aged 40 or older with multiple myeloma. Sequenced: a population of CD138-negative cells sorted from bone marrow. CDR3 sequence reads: CTSTLYPNIGAMNTEAFL. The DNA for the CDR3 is TGCACCAGCACGTTATACCCTAATATTGGGGCCATGAACACTGAAGCTTTCCTT.